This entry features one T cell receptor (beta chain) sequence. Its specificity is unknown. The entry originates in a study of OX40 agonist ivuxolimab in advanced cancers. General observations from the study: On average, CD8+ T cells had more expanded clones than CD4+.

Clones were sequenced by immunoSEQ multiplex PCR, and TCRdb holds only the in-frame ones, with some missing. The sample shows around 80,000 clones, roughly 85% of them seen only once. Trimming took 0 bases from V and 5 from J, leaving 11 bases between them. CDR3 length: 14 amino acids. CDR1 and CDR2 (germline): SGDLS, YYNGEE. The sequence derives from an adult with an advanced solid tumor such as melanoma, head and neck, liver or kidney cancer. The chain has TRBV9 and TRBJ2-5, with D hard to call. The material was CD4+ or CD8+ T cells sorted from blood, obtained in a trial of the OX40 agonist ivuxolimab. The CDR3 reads CASSVGSAAETQYF. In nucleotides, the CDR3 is TGTGCCAGCAGCGTAGGCTCGGCAGCGGAGACCCAGTACTTC.